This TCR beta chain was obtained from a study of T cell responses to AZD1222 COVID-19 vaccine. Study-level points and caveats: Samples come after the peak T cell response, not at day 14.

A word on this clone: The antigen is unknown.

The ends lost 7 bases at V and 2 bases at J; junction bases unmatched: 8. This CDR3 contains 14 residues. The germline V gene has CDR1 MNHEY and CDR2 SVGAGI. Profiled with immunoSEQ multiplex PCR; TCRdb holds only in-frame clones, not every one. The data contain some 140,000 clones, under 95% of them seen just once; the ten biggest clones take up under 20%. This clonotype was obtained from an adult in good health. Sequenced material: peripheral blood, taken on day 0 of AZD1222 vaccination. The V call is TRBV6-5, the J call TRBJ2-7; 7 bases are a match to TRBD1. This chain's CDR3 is CASTSRQGTYEQYF. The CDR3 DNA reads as TGTGCCAGCACCTCCAGACAGGGAACCTACGAGCAGTACTTC.